This TCR beta chain derives from a study of cytomegalovirus exposure and HLA in healthy donors. Whole-study results and caveats: TCR association rates varied by HLA locus in a later analysis, with DRB1 highest and HLA-C lowest. Rare TCR sequences dominated, though some public TCRs recurred in many donors.

PCR primers comprised 60 Vbeta and 13 Jbeta primers. Original processing methods: Later reanalysis found 80 million or so unique TCR beta chains, roughly 10 million of them shared. Sequencing used immunoSEQ multiplex PCR; TCRdb keeps in-frame clones, though not all of them. The V and J calls and clone size come from that table; D and trimming were worked out from the DNA. The sample includes some 150,000 clones, about three quarters of them seen just once. CDR1 is DFQATT and CDR2 is SNEGSKA in the germline V gene (reference sequence). This CDR3 region has 11 residues. Deletions cut 5 bases from V and 4 bases from J, with 8 bases between. With respect to this clone: Its antigen is not known.

The chain employs TRBV20-1 and TRBJ1-1; possible D gene TRBD1, 6 bases. The TCR comes from a man between 40 and 49 years old in good health and CMV-seropositive. Sequences were obtained from PBMCs. The CDR3 bases are TGCAGTGCTTCCAGGGGCACTGAAGCTTTCTTT. It encodes CSASRGTEAFF.